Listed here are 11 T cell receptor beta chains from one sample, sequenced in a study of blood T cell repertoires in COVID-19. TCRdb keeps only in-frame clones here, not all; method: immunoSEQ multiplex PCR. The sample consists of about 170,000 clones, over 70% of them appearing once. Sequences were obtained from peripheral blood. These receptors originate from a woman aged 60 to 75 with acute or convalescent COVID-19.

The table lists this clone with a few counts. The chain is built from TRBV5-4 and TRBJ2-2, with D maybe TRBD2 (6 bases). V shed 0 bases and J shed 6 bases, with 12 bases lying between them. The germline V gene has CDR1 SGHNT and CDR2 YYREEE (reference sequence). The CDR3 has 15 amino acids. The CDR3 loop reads CASSLAVGGAGELFF. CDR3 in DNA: TGTGCCAGCAGCTTGGCGGTGGGAGGCGCCGGGGAGCTGTTTTTT.

This chain's CDR3 is CASTGTGNRRELFF. CDR3 DNA: TGTGCCAGTACCGGGACAGGGAATCGGAGGGAGCTGTTTTTT. The rearrangement joins TRBV2 to TRBJ2-2; 9 bases map to TRBD1. This CDR3 is 14 amino acids long. Trimming took 9 bases from V and 9 from J; bases not matched to a gene: 11. CDR1 is SNHLY and CDR2 is FYNNEI in the germline V gene. Filled out from reference TRBV2 and TRBJ2-2, the complete variable domain reads EPEVTQTPSHQVTQMGQEVILRCVPISNHLYFYWYRQILGQKVEFLVSFYNNEISEKSEIFDDQFSVERPDGSNFTLKIRSTKLEDSAMYFCASTGTGNRRELFFGEGSRLTVL.

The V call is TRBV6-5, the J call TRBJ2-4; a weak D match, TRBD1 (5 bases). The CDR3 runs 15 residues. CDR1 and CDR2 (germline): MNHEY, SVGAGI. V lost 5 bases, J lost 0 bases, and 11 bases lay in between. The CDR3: CASSPSQGAKNIQYF. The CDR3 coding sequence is TGTGCCAGCAGTCCGTCCCAGGGAGCCAAAAACATTCAGTACTTC.

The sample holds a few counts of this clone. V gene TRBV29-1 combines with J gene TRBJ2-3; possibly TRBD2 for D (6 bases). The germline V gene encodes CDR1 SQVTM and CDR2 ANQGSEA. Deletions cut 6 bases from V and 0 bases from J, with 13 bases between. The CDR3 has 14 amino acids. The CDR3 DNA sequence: TGCAGCGTAACAGGCGGGACCAGCACAGATACGCAGTATTTT. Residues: CSVTGGTSTDTQYF.

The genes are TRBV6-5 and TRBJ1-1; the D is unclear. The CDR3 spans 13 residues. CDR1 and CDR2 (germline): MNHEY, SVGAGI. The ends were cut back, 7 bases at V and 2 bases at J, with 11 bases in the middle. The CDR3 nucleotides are TGTGCCAGCACACCCCGCAGAAACACTGAAGCTTTCTTT. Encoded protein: CASTPRRNTEAFF.

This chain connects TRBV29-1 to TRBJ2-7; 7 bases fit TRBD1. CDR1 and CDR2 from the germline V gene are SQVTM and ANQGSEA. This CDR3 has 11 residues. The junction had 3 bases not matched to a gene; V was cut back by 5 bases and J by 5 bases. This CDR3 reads CSVTDRDEQYF. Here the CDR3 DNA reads TGCAGCGTTACCGACAGGGACGAGCAGTACTTC.

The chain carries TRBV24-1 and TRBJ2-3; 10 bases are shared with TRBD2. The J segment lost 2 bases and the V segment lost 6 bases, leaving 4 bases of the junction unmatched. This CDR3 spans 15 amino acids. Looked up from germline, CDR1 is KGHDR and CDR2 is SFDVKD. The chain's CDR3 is CATSSSGGLTDTQYF. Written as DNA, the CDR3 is TGTGCCACCAGTAGTAGCGGGGGGCTCACAGATACGCAGTATTTT.

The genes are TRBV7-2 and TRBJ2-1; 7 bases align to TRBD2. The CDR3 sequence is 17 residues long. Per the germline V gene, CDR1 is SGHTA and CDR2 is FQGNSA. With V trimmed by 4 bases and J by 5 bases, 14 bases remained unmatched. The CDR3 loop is CASSSQGRRSGDNEQFF. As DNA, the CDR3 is TGTGCCAGCAGCTCCCAGGGTAGAAGGAGCGGGGACAATGAGCAGTTCTTC.

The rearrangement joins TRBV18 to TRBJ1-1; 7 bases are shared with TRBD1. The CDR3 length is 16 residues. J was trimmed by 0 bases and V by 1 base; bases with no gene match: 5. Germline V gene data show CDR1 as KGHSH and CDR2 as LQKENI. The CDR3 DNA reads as TGTGCCAGCTCACCACTAGGACAGGTTATGAACACTGAAGCTTTCTTT. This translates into CASSPLGQVMNTEAFF.

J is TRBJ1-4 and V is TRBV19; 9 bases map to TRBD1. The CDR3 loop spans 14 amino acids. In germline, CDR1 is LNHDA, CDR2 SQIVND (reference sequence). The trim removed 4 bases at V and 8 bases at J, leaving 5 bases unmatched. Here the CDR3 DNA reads TGTGCCAGTAGTAGGGACAGGGTCGTCGAAAAACTGTTTTTT. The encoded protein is CASSRDRVVEKLFF.

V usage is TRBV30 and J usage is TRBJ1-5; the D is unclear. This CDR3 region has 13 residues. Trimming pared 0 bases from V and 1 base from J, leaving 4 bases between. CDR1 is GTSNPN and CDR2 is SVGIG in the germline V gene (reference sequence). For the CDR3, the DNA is TGTGCCTGGAGTGTGCAGAGCAATCAGCCCCAGCATTTT. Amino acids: CAWSVQSNQPQHF.